These 29 T cell receptor beta chains share one sample of origin, sequenced in a study of vaccination effects on CD4 cells after COVID-19. ViraFEST used viral peptide pools to expand antigen-specific CD4+ T cells before sequencing. Following a roughly 11-day culture, CD4+ T cells were purified. Vaccination of participants consisted of two doses of either the BNT162b2 or mRNA-1273 vaccine. Some clones are missing from TCRdb's copy, which holds only in-frame ones; the method was immunoSEQ multiplex PCR. Of 20,000 to 25,000 clones detected, roughly 76% appear once; the ten largest clones hold around 10%. No antigen has been identified for these receptors. Sequencing was performed on CD4+ T cells from PBMCs cultured with HCoV-229E spike peptides, taken after COVID-19 vaccination. These receptors all come from a human donor who received a COVID-19 vaccine.

The chain links TRBV7-9 to TRBJ2-7; D possibly corresponds to TRBD2 (5 bases). Trimming cost V 5 bases and J 0 bases, with 8 bases left between them. CDR1 and CDR2 from the germline V gene are SEHNR and FQNEAQ (reference sequence). The length of the CDR3 is 13 residues. CDR3 bases: TGTGCCAGCAGCGTAACTAGCTCCTACGAGCAGTACTTC. This encodes CASSVTSSYEQYF.

The rearrangement joins TRBV27 to TRBJ2-7; tentative D call: TRBD2 (7 bases). In germline, CDR1 is MNHEY, CDR2 SMNVEV (reference sequence). The V and J ends lost 8 bases and 3 bases respectively, with 14 bases between them. The CDR3 loop spans 13 amino acids. CDR3 sequence reads: CASRGAGYYEQYF. CDR3 in DNA: TGTGCCAGCCGGGGGGCCGGTTACTACGAGCAGTACTTC.

The genes are TRBV6-5 and TRBJ2-1; tentative D call: TRBD2 (6 bases). Germline V gene lookup returns CDR1 MNHEY and CDR2 SVGAGI. The CDR3 sequence is 14 residues long. Trimming removed 8 bases at V and 4 bases at J, with 15 bases between. CDR3: CASGRDSTYNEQFF. DNA of the CDR3: TGTGCCAGCGGACGGGACTCTACGTACAATGAGCAGTTCTTC.

CDR3 loop: CASSQARDSDTQYF. CDR3 nucleotide sequence: TGCGCCAGCAGCCAAGCCAGGGATTCAGATACGCAGTATTTT. The chain is built from TRBV4-1 and TRBJ2-3, with D tentatively TRBD1 (5 bases). This CDR3 is built from 14 residues. Germline-derived CDR1 and CDR2 are MGHRA and YSYEKL. V was pared by 1 base and J by 4 bases, with 9 bases between.

J is TRBJ2-7 and V is TRBV5-1, with TRBD1 matching 7 bases. The trim removed 4 bases at V and 2 bases at J, leaving 6 bases unmatched. The germline gives CDR1 SGHRS, CDR2 YFSETQ. The CDR3 has 14 amino acids. The CDR3 sequence is CASSMTGSTYEQYF. The CDR3 nucleotides are TGCGCCAGCAGCATGACAGGGAGTACCTACGAGCAGTACTTC.

This chain connects TRBV10-3 to TRBJ2-1; D is unclear. The CDR3 totals 14 residues. Between the trimmed V and J ends, which lost 3 bases and 9 bases, there was a span of 15 bases. CDR1 is ENHRY and CDR2 is SYGVKD in the germline V gene. The CDR3 nucleotides are TGTGCCATCAGTGATAATTGGGCAGTAGGTGAGCAGTTCTTC. Translation gives CAISDNWAVGEQFF.

The chain uses TRBV29-1 and TRBJ2-5, with D possibly matching TRBD2 (7 bases). CDR3 length equals 12 residues. V dropped 5 bases and J dropped 5 bases, with 12 bases sitting between them. Germline V CDR1 and CDR2: SQVTM, ANQGSEA. The CDR3 sequence: CSVRGAFETQYF. The CDR3 bases are TGCAGCGTTCGGGGGGCATTTGAGACCCAGTACTTC.

The genes are TRBV24-1 and TRBJ1-5; D is uncertain. Germline V CDR1 and CDR2: KGHDR, SFDVKD. CDR3 size: 14 residues. Trimming pared 2 bases from V and 0 bases from J, leaving 4 bases between. The CDR3 loop is CATSDWVSNQPQHF. Here the CDR3 DNA reads TGTGCCACCAGTGATTGGGTTAGCAATCAGCCCCAGCATTTT.

The sample holds a few counts of this clone. The chain uses TRBV21-1 and TRBJ1-2; the D call in the table, TRBD1, was not verified against the DNA. TRBV21-1 is described as a pseudogene. The length of the CDR3 is 15 residues. The CDR3 bases are TGTGCCAGCAGCAAACGTAGAGGGGGCAACTATGGCTACACCTTC. This encodes CASSKRRGGNYGYTF.

J is TRBJ1-2 and V is TRBV5-6, with D possibly matching TRBD1 (5 bases). Germline V gene sequence: CDR1 SGHDT, CDR2 YYEEEE. CDR3 length: 15 amino acids. Deletions cut 4 bases from V and 2 bases from J, with 15 bases between. CDR3 sequence reads: CASSPWDGKNYGYTF. DNA of the CDR3: TGTGCCAGCAGCCCATGGGACGGAAAGAACTATGGCTACACCTTC. The full variable domain, its missing parts supplied by reference TRBV5-6 and TRBJ1-2, is DAGVTQSPTHLIKTRGQQVTLRCSPKSGHDTVSWYQQALGQGPQFIFQYYEEEERQRGNFPDRFSGHQFPNYSSELNVNALLLGDSALYLCASSPWDGKNYGYTFGSGTRLTVV.

CDR3 bases: TGTGCCAGTAGTAGAGTTATTGGCAGGGGCCACCAAGAGACCCAGTACTTC. This sequence encodes CASSRVIGRGHQETQYF. The genes are TRBV19 and TRBJ2-5, with TRBD1 as a possible D gene (6 bases). Germline V gene sequence: CDR1 LNHDA, CDR2 SQIVND (reference sequence). The CDR3 runs to 17 residues. Trimming pared 4 bases from V and 0 bases from J, leaving 18 bases between.

The genes are TRBV4-1 and TRBJ2-4; the D is unclear. V was shortened by 0 bases and J by 5 bases, with 11 bases between the two germline ends. The germline CDR1 and CDR2 sequences are MGHRA and YSYEKL. This CDR3 comprises 15 residues. The CDR3 loop is CASSQEGSPQNIQYF. CDR3 DNA sequence: TGCGCCAGCAGCCAAGAGGGGTCACCTCAAAACATTCAGTACTTC.

The J gene is TRBJ1-2, the V gene TRBV10-3, with D possibly TRBD1 on 5 matching bases. Germline V gene sequence: CDR1 ENHRY, CDR2 SYGVKD. V lost 1 base and J lost 3, with 12 bases in between. The CDR3 has 15 residues. The CDR3 nucleotides are TGTGCCATCAGTGAGTGGGGGGAAGTATACTATGGCTACACCTTC. Its translation: CAISEWGEVYYGYTF.

This chain joins TRBV4-1 and TRBJ1-5, with no clear D. V lost 2 bases to trimming and J lost 7 bases, with 12 bases between them. The CDR3 contains 14 residues. The V gene's germline CDR1 is MGHRA and CDR2 YSYEKL. The CDR3 DNA reads TGCGCCAGCAGCCAATTGGGTTTTGGACAGCCCCAGCATTTT. Translation gives CASSQLGFGQPQHF.

This rearrangement joins TRBV29-1 to TRBJ2-1; 10 bases line up with TRBD2. This CDR3 region has 16 residues. Germline assignment: CDR1 SQVTM and CDR2 ANQGSEA. V lost 0 bases to trimming and J lost 9 bases; unmatched junction nucleotides: 11. CDR3 sequence reads: CSVEDRASGSQGEQFF. As DNA, the CDR3 is TGCAGCGTTGAAGATCGTGCTAGCGGGAGCCAGGGTGAGCAGTTCTTC.

The gene calls are TRBV7-8 and TRBJ2-7; D may be TRBD2 (5 bases). V gave up 1 base and J gave up 6 bases, with 10 bases separating them. Germline V gene data show CDR1 as SGHVS and CDR2 as FQNEAQ. The CDR3 has 13 amino acids. DNA of the CDR3: TGTGCCAGCAGCTTAGGGACGGGGTCCGAGCAGTACTTC. Amino acid sequence: CASSLGTGSEQYF.

The chain employs TRBV10-2 and TRBJ2-7; the match to TRBD2 covers 9 bases. Germline CDR1 reads WSHSY; CDR2 reads SAAADI. The CDR3 covers 15 residues. J lost 0 bases, V lost 6 bases, and 6 bases had no gene match. In nucleotides, the CDR3 is TGCGCCAGCAGGAGTTGGCGGGAGGGCTCCTACGAGCAGTACTTC. The encoded protein is CASRSWREGSYEQYF.

For the CDR3, the DNA is TGTGCCAGTAGTATGGCCGATTCACTCACTTACTCCTACGAGCAGTACTTC. Translated, it gives CASSMADSLTYSYEQYF. V gene TRBV19 combines with J gene TRBJ2-7; D not certain. The ends were cut back, 3 bases at V and 0 bases at J, with 18 bases in the middle. This CDR3 has 17 amino acids. Germline V gene sequence: CDR1 LNHDA, CDR2 SQIVND (reference sequence).

This chain links TRBV21-1 with TRBJ1-6. TRBV21-1 has pseudogene status. The CDR3 consists of 19 residues. The CDR3 spells CASSKGGRSPSSYNSPLHF. For the CDR3, the DNA is TGTGCCAGCAGCAAAGGAGGGCGCAGCCCGAGCTCCTATAATTCACCCCTCCACTTT.

This clone was detected once. V usage is TRBV9 and J usage is TRBJ2-2, with no clear D. This CDR3 region has 18 residues. V shed 4 bases and J shed 0 bases, with 19 bases lying between them. Germline V CDR1 and CDR2: SGDLS, YYNGEE. Here the CDR3 reads CASSSRTGDISNTGELFF. The CDR3 DNA is TGTGCCAGCAGCTCTCGGACCGGTGATATCTCGAACACCGGGGAGCTGTTTTTT.

This clone showed up just a few times. The genes are TRBV7-2 and TRBJ1-1; D is possibly TRBD1 (5 bases). V shed 5 bases and J shed 6 bases, with 13 bases lying between them. Germline values: CDR1 SGHTA, CDR2 FQGNSA. The CDR3 length is 13 residues. CDR3 sequence reads: CASSQMGVAEAFF. CDR3 DNA sequence: TGTGCCAGCAGCCAAATGGGGGTGGCTGAAGCTTTCTTT.

The chain has TRBV2 and TRBJ2-7; D gene uncertain. Trimming took off 4 bases at V and 2 bases at J, with 12 bases between the two ends. CDR1 is SNHLY, CDR2 FYNNEI, per germline. CDR3 length: 14 amino acids. The CDR3: CASSAPITTYEQYF. The CDR3 DNA follows: TGTGCCAGCAGTGCGCCCATTACAACCTACGAGCAGTACTTC.

This sequence joins TRBV10-2 and TRBJ2-1; TRBD2 matches 7 bases. The CDR3 is 15 residues long. Germline trimming cut 8 bases from V and 0 bases from J; bases unmatched to any gene: 7. Germline assignment: CDR1 WSHSY and CDR2 SAAADI. DNA of the CDR3: TGCGCCAGCGGAGTATCTAGCGGCTCCTACAATGAGCAGTTCTTC. It translates to CASGVSSGSYNEQFF.

V gene TRBV5-1 combines with J gene TRBJ1-5; a possible D gene is TRBD1 (5 bases). CDR3 length: 14 residues. Trimming left V 1 base short and J 2 bases short, with 7 bases between. Germline V CDR1 and CDR2: SGHRS, YFSETQ. The CDR3 nucleotides are TGCGCCAGCAGCTTGTCGGGGGGCAATCAGCCCCAGCATTTT. Translating it yields CASSLSGGNQPQHF.

This clone occurred a few times. The V gene is TRBV19, the J gene TRBJ1-5, with 10 bases that match TRBD1. The V gene end was trimmed by 6 bases and the J gene end by 2 bases; junction bases not matched to a gene: 4. Germline-derived CDR1 and CDR2 are LNHDA and SQIVND (reference sequence). The CDR3 totals 15 residues. The CDR3 DNA reads as TGTGCCAGTAGCGACAGGGGGCGAGGCAATCAGCCCCAGCATTTT. Translating it yields CASSDRGRGNQPQHF.

This chain connects TRBV15 to TRBJ2-7; 8 positions agree with TRBD1. V lost 0 bases, J lost 3 bases, and 4 bases stayed unmatched. Germline V gene lookup returns CDR1 LNHNV and CDR2 YYDKDF (reference sequence). The CDR3 loop spans 15 amino acids. CDR3 sequence reads: CATSRDLDRVYEQYF. Here the CDR3 DNA reads TGTGCCACCAGCAGAGATCTGGACAGGGTCTACGAGCAGTACTTC.

This clone has more than one count but fewer than ten. The chain recombines TRBV12-3 or TRBV12-4 with TRBJ2-7; perhaps TRBD1 as D (5 bases). Between the trimmed V and J ends, which lost 7 bases and 4 bases, there was a span of 14 bases. This CDR3 spans 13 amino acids. In nucleotides, the CDR3 is TGTGCCAGCACGGTCGCAGGGTGGTACGAGCAGTACTTC. Protein product: CASTVAGWYEQYF.

The V and J genes are TRBV7-9 and TRBJ2-1; D gene ambiguous. The CDR3 is 15 amino acids. From germline, CDR1 is SEHNR and CDR2 FQNEAQ (reference sequence). V was cut by 1 base and J by 7 bases, with 14 bases left in between. The CDR3 sequence: CASSLGTLSMNEQFF. As DNA, the CDR3 is TGTGCCAGCAGCTTAGGCACCCTCTCCATGAATGAGCAGTTCTTC.

The V call is TRBV24-1, the J call TRBJ2-1; 14 bases line up with TRBD2. The germline V gene has CDR1 KGHDR and CDR2 SFDVKD. V gave up 2 bases and J gave up 1 base; unmatched junction bases: 6. The CDR3 consists of 19 residues. The CDR3 spells CATSDSGTSGSGSYNEQFF. The DNA of the CDR3 is TGTGCCACCAGTGATTCCGGGACTAGCGGGAGTGGGTCCTACAATGAGCAGTTCTTC.